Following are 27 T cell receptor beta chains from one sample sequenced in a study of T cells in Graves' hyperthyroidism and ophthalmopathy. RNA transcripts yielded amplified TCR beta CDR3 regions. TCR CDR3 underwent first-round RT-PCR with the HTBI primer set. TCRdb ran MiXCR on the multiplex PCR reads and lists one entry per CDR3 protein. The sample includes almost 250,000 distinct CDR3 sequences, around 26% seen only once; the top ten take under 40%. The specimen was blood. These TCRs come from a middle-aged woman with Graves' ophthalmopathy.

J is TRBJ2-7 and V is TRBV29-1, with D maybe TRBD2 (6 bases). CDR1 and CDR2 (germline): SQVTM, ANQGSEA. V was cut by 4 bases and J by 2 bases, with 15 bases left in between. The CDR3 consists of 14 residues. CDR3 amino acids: CSVAPGLGAYEQYF. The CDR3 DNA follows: TGCAGCGTTGCCCCGGGACTGGGGGCCTACGAGCAGTACTTC.

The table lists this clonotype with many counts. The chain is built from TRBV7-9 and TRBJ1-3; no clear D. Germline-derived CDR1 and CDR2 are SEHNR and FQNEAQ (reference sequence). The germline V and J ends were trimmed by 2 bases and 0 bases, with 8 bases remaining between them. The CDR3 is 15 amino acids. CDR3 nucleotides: TGTGCCAGCAGCTTAAATCTCAACTCTGGAAACACCATATATTTT. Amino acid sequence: CASSLNLNSGNTIYF.

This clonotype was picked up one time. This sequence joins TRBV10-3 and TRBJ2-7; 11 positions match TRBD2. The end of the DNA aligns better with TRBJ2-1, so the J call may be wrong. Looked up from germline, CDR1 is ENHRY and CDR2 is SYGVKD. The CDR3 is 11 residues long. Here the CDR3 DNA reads TGTGCCAATGGACTAGCGGGCGAGCAGTTCTTC. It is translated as CANGLAGEQFF.

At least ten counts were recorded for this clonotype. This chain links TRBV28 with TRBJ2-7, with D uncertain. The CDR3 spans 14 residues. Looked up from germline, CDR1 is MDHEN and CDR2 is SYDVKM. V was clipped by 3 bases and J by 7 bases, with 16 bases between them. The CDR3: CASSLERLHGEQYF. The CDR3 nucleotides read TGTGCCAGCAGTTTGGAGCGTCTTCATGGGGAGCAGTACTTC.

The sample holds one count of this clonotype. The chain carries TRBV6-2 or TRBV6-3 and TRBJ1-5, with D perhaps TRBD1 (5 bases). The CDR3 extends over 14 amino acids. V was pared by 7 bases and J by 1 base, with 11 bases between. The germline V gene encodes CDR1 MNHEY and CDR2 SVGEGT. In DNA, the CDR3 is TGTGCCAGCAAATTAGCAGGGAGCAATCAGCCCCAGCATTTT. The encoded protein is CASKLAGSNQPQHF.

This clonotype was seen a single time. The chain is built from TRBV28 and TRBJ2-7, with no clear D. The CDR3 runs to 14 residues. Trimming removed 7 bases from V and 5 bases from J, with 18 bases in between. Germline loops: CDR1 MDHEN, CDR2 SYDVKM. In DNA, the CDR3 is TGTGCCAGCAAGTCGGGTATGGTCCTCAACGAGCAGTACTTC. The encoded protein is CASKSGMVLNEQYF. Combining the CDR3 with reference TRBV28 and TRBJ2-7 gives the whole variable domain DVKVTQSSRYLVKRTGEKVFLECVQDMDHENMFWYRQDPGLGLRLIYFSYDVKMKEKGDIPEGYSVSREKKERFSLILESASTNQTSMYLCASKSGMVLNEQYFGPGTRLTVT.

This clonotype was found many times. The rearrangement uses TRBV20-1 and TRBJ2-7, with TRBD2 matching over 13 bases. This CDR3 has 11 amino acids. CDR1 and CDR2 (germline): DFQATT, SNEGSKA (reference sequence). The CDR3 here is CGGLAGVEQYF. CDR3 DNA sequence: TGCGGAGGACTAGCGGGAGTTGAGCAGTACTTC.

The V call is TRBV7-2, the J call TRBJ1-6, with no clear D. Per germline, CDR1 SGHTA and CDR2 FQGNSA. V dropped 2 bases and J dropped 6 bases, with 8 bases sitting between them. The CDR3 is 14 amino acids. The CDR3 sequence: CASSLLGTNSPLHF. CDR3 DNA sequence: TGTGCCAGCAGCTTACTGGGCACTAATTCACCCCTCCACTTT.

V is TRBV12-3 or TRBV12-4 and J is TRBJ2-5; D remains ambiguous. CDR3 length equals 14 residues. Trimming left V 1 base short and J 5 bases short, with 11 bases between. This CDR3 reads CASSLGVGSETQYF. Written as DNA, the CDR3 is TGTGCCAGCAGTTTAGGAGTTGGTTCCGAGACCCAGTACTTC.

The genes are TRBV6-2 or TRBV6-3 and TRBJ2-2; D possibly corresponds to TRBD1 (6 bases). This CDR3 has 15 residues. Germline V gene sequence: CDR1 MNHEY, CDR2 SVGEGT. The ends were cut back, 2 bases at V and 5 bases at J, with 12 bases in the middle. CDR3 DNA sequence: TGTGCCAGCAGTTACGTTCAGGGGTGGACCGGGGAGCTGTTTTTT. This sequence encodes CASSYVQGWTGELFF.

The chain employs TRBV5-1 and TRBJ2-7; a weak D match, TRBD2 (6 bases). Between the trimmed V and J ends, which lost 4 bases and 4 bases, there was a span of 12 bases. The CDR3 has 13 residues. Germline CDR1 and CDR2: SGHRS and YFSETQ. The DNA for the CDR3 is TGCGCCAGCAGCCCTAGCGTCCCATACGAGCAGTACTTC. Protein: CASSPSVPYEQYF.

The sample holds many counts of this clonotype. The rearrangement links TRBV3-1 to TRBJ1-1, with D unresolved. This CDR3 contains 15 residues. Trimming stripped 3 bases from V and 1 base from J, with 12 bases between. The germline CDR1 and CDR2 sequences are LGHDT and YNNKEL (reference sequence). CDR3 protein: CASSHQSLRNTEAFF. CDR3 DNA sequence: TGTGCCAGCAGCCATCAGAGCCTCAGGAACACTGAAGCTTTCTTT.

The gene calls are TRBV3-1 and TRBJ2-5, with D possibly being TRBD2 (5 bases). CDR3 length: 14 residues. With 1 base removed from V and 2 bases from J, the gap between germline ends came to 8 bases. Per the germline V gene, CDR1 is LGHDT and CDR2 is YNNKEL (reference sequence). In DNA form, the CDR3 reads TGTGCCAGCAGCCAAGTGGACTGGCAAGAGACCCAGTACTTC. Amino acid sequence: CASSQVDWQETQYF.

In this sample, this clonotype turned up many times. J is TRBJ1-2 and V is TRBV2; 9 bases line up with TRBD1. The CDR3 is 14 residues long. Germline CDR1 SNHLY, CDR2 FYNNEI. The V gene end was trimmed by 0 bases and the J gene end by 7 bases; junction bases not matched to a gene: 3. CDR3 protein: CASSEADRGGGYTF. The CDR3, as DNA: TGTGCCAGCAGTGAAGCGGACAGGGGTGGTGGCTACACCTTC.

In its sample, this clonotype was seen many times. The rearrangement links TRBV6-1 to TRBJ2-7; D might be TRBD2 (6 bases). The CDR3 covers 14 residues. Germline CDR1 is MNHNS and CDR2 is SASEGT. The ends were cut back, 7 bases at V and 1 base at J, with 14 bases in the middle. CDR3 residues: CASKFRDSSYEQYF. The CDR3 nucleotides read TGTGCCAGCAAATTCCGGGACTCGTCCTACGAGCAGTACTTC.

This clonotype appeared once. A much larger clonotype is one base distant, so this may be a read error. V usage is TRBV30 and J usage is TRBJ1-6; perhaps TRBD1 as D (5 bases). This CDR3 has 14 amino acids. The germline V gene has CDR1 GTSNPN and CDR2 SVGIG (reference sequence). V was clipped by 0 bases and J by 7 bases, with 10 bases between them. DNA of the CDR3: TGTGCCTGGAGTGTGGCAAAGGGGAATTCACCCCTCCACTTT. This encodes CAWSVAKGNSPLHF.

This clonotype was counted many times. Here the CDR3 DNA reads TGTGCCAGTAGTATAGATATAGGATCGGACCTAGCCTACGAGCAGTACTTC. Its protein is CASSIDIGSDLAYEQYF. The chain carries TRBV19 and TRBJ2-7; no definite D call. The CDR3 consists of 17 residues. Germline values: CDR1 LNHDA, CDR2 SQIVND (reference sequence). The ends were cut back, 0 bases at V and 2 bases at J, with 17 bases in the middle.

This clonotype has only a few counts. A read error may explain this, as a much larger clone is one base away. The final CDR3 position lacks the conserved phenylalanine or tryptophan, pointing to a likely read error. CDR3 DNA: TGTGCCAGCAGCCTCAGGGGGACAGGCTCATACGAGCAGTACATC. Translating gives CASSLRGTGSYEQYI. V gene TRBV7-8 combines with J gene TRBJ2-7; 8 nucleotides match TRBD1. V lost 5 bases and J lost 4; bases outside the gene matches: 10. There are 15 residues in the CDR3. Germline-derived CDR1 and CDR2 are SGHVS and FQNEAQ.

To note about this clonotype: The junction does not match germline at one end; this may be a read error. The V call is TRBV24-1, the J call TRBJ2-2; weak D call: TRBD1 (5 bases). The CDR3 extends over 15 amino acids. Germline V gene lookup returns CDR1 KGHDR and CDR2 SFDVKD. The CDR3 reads CASSDSRVNTGELFF. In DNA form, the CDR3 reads TGTGCCAGCAGTGATAGCAGGGTGAACACCGGGGAGCTGTTTTTT.

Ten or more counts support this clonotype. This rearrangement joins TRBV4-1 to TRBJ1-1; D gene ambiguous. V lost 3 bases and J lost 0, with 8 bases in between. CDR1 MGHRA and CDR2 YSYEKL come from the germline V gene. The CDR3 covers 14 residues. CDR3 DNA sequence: TGCGCCAGCAGCCAGGCGTCCCTGAACACTGAAGCTTTCTTT. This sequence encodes CASSQASLNTEAFF.

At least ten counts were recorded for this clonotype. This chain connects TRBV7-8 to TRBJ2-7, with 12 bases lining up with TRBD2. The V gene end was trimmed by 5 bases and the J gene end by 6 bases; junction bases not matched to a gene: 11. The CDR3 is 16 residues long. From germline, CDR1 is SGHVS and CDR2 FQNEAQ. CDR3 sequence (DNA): TGTGCCAGCAGCCCTAGGTCACTAGCGGGAGGAAGCGAGCAGTACTTC. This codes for CASSPRSLAGGSEQYF.

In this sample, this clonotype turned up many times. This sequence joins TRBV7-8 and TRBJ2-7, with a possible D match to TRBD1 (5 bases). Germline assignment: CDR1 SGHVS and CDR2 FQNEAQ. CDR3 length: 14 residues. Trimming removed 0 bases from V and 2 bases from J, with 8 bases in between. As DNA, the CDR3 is TGTGCCAGCAGCTTAGCGCAGGGTACCTACGAGCAGTACTTC. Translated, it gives CASSLAQGTYEQYF.

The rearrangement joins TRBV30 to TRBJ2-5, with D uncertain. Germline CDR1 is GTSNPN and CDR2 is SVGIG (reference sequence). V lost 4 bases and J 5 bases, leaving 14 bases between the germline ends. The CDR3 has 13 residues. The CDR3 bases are TGTGCCTGGACCCCCCGGTCAACGGAGACCCAGTACTTC. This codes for CAWTPRSTETQYF.

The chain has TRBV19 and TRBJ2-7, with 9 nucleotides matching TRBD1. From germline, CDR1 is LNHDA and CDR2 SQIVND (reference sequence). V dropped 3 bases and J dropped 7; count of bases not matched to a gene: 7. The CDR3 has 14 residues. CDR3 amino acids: CASSIGTGSREQYF. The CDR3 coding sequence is TGTGCCAGTAGTATCGGGACAGGGAGTAGGGAGCAGTACTTC.

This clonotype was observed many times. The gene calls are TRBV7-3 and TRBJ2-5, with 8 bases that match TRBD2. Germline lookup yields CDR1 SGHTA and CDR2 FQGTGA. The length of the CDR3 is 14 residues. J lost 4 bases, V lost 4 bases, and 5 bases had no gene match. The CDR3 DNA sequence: TGTGCCAGCAGCTCGGGACTAGGGGCAGAGACCCAGTACTTC. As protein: CASSSGLGAETQYF.

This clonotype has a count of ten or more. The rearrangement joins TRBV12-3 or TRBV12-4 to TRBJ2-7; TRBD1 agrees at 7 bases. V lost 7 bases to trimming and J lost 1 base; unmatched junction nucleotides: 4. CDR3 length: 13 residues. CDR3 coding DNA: TGTGCCAGCACAAACAGGGGTTCCTACGAGCAGTACTTC. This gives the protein CASTNRGSYEQYF.

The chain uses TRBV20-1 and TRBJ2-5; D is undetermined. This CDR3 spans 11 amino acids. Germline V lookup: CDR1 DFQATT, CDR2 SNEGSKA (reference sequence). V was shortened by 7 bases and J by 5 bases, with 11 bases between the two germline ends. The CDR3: CSGTAGETQYF. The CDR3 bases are TGCAGTGGGACCGCCGGGGAGACCCAGTACTTC.